These 17 T cell receptor beta chains were sequenced from one sample in a study of shared clonotypes between healthy human individuals. The repertoire was sequenced with immunoSEQ multiplex PCR; TCRdb's copy has only in-frame clones and lacks some. The sample includes just over 2,000,000 clones, roughly 94% of them seen just once. The source material was naive CD4+ T cells sorted from blood. Stated subset: CD45RA+ positively selected. All receptors come from a man aged 18 to 29 in good health.

This clone was counted a single time. The chain is built from TRBV5-1 and TRBJ2-7; 7 nucleotides align to TRBD2. The CDR3 runs 13 residues. Germline V lookup: CDR1 SGHRS, CDR2 YFSETQ. The V segment lost 4 bases and the J segment 2 bases; nucleotides outside the gene matches: 3. This CDR3 reads CASSTGLAYEQYF. CDR3 bases: TGCGCCAGCAGCACCGGACTAGCCTACGAGCAGTACTTC.

For this clone: Within the sample, other DNA sequences also encode this same CDR3. The gene calls are TRBV19 and TRBJ1-4; the D is unclear. In germline, CDR1 is LNHDA, CDR2 SQIVND (reference sequence). V lost 1 base and J 7 bases, leaving 7 bases between the germline ends. This CDR3 is built from 13 residues. The CDR3, as DNA: TGTGCCAGTAGTATAGCTGGCGGTGAAAAACTGTTTTTT. Protein sequence: CASSIAGGEKLFF.

This chain connects TRBV5-1 to TRBJ2-1; the match to TRBD2 covers 7 bases. Trimming cost V 4 bases and J 5 bases; bases outside gene matches: 15. The CDR3 is 17 amino acids. Germline V gene lookup returns CDR1 SGHRS and CDR2 YFSETQ. This CDR3 is CASSPGLGGGPHNEQFF. The CDR3 DNA sequence: TGCGCCAGCAGCCCCGGGTTGGGGGGAGGGCCACACAATGAGCAGTTCTTC.

The rearrangement uses TRBV30 and TRBJ2-5; D is undetermined. The CDR3 runs 12 residues. V was trimmed by 1 base and J by 2 bases, leaving 5 bases between them. Germline CDR1 is GTSNPN and CDR2 is SVGIG (reference sequence). As DNA, the CDR3 is TGTGCCTGGAGTGCAGCTCAAGAGACCCAGTACTTC. It translates to CAWSAAQETQYF.

This rearrangement joins TRBV6-5 to TRBJ1-3; 9 bases agree with TRBD1. This CDR3 spans 14 amino acids. The V gene end was trimmed by 7 bases and the J gene end by 3 bases; junction bases not matched to a gene: 4. Germline values: CDR1 MNHEY, CDR2 SVGAGI. This CDR3 is CASKRGQGGNTIYF. DNA for the CDR3: TGTGCCAGCAAACGGGGACAGGGTGGAAACACCATATATTTT.

The V gene is TRBV28, the J gene TRBJ1-3, with D maybe TRBD1 (5 bases). CDR1 is MDHEN and CDR2 is SYDVKM in the germline V gene. This CDR3 comprises 17 residues. V was clipped by 3 bases and J by 0 bases, with 15 bases between them. The CDR3 reads CASSFPFDRSSGNTIYF. The CDR3 DNA is TGTGCCAGCAGTTTCCCATTCGACAGAAGCTCTGGAAACACCATATATTTT.

This clone occurred once. The genes are TRBV5-1 and TRBJ2-2; TRBD2 matches 7 bases. CDR3 length equals 16 residues. Trimming cost V 2 bases and J 1 base; bases outside gene matches: 5. The germline CDR1 and CDR2 sequences are SGHRS and YFSETQ. The CDR3 protein is CASSFGVAGNTGELFF. CDR3 bases: TGCGCCAGCAGCTTTGGGGTAGCGGGGAACACCGGGGAGCTGTTTTTT.

The chain joins TRBV7-2 to TRBJ1-5, with 7 bases lining up with TRBD1. CDR1 SGHTA and CDR2 FQGNSA come from the germline V gene. Unmatched junction bases numbered 7, after V lost 5 bases and J lost 3 bases. The CDR3 sequence is 15 residues long. CDR3 in amino acids: CASSPTGQVNQPQHF. CDR3 bases: TGTGCCAGCAGCCCCACTGGACAGGTCAATCAGCCCCAGCATTTT.

Note on this clone: Additional DNA sequences in this sample encode the identical CDR3. The chain uses TRBV5-1 and TRBJ2-7; D perhaps matches TRBD1 (5 bases). The CDR3 length is 12 residues. Germline loops: CDR1 SGHRS, CDR2 YFSETQ. Trimming pared 4 bases from V and 3 bases from J, leaving 8 bases between. DNA of the CDR3: TGCGCCAGCAGCGCCCAGGGCTACGAGCAGTACTTC. It specifies CASSAQGYEQYF.

This chain links TRBV18 with TRBJ1-6, with D perhaps matching TRBD1 (5 bases). The germline V gene has CDR1 KGHSH and CDR2 LQKENI. Between the trimmed V and J ends, which lost 6 bases and 7 bases, there was a span of 16 bases. The CDR3 loop spans 15 amino acids. The CDR3 here is CASSNGHDINSPLHF. The CDR3, as DNA: TGTGCCAGCTCCAACGGACACGATATCAATTCACCCCTCCACTTT.

V gene TRBV7-8 combines with J gene TRBJ2-5, with TRBD2 matching over 9 bases. This CDR3 region has 15 residues. The germline V gene encodes CDR1 SGHVS and CDR2 FQNEAQ. The V segment lost 1 base and the J segment 2 bases; nucleotides outside the gene matches: 2. The CDR3 here is CASSLGLAVQETQYF. In DNA form, the CDR3 reads TGTGCCAGCAGCTTAGGACTAGCGGTACAAGAGACCCAGTACTTC. The variable domain in full, completed from reference TRBV7-8 and TRBJ2-5, reads GAGVSQSPRYKVAKRGQDVALRCDPISGHVSLFWYQQALGQGPEFLTYFQNEAQLDKSGLPSDRFFAERPEGSVSTLKIQRTQQEDSAVYLCASSLGLAVQETQYFGPGTRLLVL.

This clone was picked up one time. V gene TRBV5-6 combines with J gene TRBJ1-6; D is unclear. V lost 2 bases to trimming and J lost 9 bases, with 9 bases between them. CDR3 length: 13 amino acids. The germline V gene has CDR1 SGHDT and CDR2 YYEEEE. In nucleotides, the CDR3 is TGTGCCAGCAGCTTTTGGACTGCTTCACCCCTCCACTTT. This sequence encodes CASSFWTASPLHF.

This rearrangement joins TRBV2 to TRBJ1-1, with TRBD1 as a possible D gene (6 bases). Germline CDR1 and CDR2: SNHLY and FYNNEI. The V end was cut by 6 bases, the J end by 4 bases, with 18 bases between. CDR3 length equals 15 residues. The CDR3 sequence: CASSLEQGRSTEAFF. The CDR3 DNA is TGTGCCAGCAGCTTAGAACAGGGTAGAAGCACTGAAGCTTTCTTT. The whole variable domain, remainder taken from reference TRBV2 and TRBJ1-1, is EPEVTQTPSHQVTQMGQEVILRCVPISNHLYFYWYRQILGQKVEFLVSFYNNEISEKSEIFDDQFSVERPDGSNFTLKIRSTKLEDSAMYFCASSLEQGRSTEAFFGQGTRLTVV.

The V gene is TRBV5-1, the J gene TRBJ1-6; 9 nucleotides match TRBD1. Germline CDR1 SGHRS, CDR2 YFSETQ. J was trimmed by 10 bases and V by 2 bases; bases with no gene match: 10. The CDR3 covers 16 residues. The CDR3 loop is CASSLTYGQGNSPLHF. Written as DNA, the CDR3 is TGCGCCAGCAGCTTAACTTATGGACAGGGGAACTCACCCCTCCACTTT.

This clone was detected ten times or more. The sample holds other DNA sequences that translate to the same CDR3. The CDR3 protein is CASSLDQVSYEQYF. The CDR3 DNA is TGTGCCAGCAGCTTAGATCAGGTATCCTACGAGCAGTACTTC. J is TRBJ2-7 and V is TRBV11-2, with unresolved D. The germline V and J ends were trimmed by 0 bases and 1 base, with 7 bases remaining between them. Germline V gene data show CDR1 as SGHAT and CDR2 as FQNNGV. The CDR3 sequence is 14 residues long.

The rearrangement links TRBV7-9 to TRBJ2-7, with 8 nucleotides matching TRBD1. The CDR3 has 17 amino acids. J lost 3 bases, V lost 2 bases, and 12 bases had no gene match. CDR1 and CDR2 from the germline V gene are SEHNR and FQNEAQ (reference sequence). The CDR3 nucleotides are TGTGCCAGCAGCTTAAGCCGGCCAGGGGGCGAAAACTACGAGCAGTACTTC. Translated: CASSLSRPGGENYEQYF.

This clone was detected once. A much larger clone differs from this one at a single base, so this may be a read error. Within the sample, other DNA sequences also encode this same CDR3. The chain carries TRBV28 and TRBJ2-7; D remains unclear. Trimming removed 4 bases from V and 3 bases from J, with 4 bases in between. The CDR3 totals 11 residues. The germline gives CDR1 MDHEN, CDR2 SYDVKM. The CDR3 loop is CASSSYYEQYF. The DNA of the CDR3 is TGTGCCAGCAGTTCATACTACGAGCAGTACTTC.